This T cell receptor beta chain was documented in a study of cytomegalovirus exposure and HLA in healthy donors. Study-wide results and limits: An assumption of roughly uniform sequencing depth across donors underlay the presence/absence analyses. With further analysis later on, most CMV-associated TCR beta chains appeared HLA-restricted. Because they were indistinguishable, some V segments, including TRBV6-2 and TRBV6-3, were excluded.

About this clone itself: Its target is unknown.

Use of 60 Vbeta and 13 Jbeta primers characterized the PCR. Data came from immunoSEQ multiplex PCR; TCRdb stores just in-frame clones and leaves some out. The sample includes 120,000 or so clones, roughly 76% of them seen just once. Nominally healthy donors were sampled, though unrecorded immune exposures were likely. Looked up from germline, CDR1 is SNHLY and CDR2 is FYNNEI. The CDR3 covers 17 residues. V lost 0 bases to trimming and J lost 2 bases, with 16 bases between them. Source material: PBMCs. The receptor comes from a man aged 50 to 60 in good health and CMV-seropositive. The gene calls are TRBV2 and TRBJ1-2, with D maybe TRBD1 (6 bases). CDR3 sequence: CASSEADSSGANYGYTF. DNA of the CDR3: TGTGCCAGCAGTGAAGCGGACTCTTCAGGGGCGAACTATGGCTACACCTTC.